This T cell receptor beta chain was sequenced in a study of blood T cell repertoires in COVID-19. Whole-study context: Samples of COVID-19 (acute and convalescent) were obtained from the United States, Italy and Spain. T cells, B-cell-depleted T cells, or PBMCs supplied cDNA or gDNA.

Here immunoSEQ multiplex PCR was the method, and the copy in TCRdb shows in-frame clones only, minus some. The data show about 160,000 clones, with more than 75% seen just once and 10% held by the top ten. V shed 1 base and J shed 2 bases, with 8 bases lying between them. This CDR3 has 14 amino acids. Germline V CDR1 and CDR2: MGHRA, YSYEKL. Seattle patients were enrolled while actively infected and followed longitudinally. V gene TRBV4-1 combines with J gene TRBJ1-2, with D uncertain. Sequenced: peripheral blood. This receptor was taken from a woman aged 65 to 85 with COVID-19, enrolled during active disease. CDR3 region: CASSQVQMNYGYTF. In DNA, the CDR3 is TGCGCCAGCAGCCAAGTCCAGATGAACTATGGCTACACCTTC.